Shown below are 22 T cell receptor beta chains from a single sample sequenced in a study of blood T cells in healthy people across ages. Through a sample-barcoded 5' primer and a J-beta primer mix, a second PCR was run for roughly 6 to 12 cycles. TCRdb reprocessed the 5' RACE reads with MiXCR, giving one entry per CDR3 protein. The sample lists 1.5 million to 2 million distinct CDR3 sequences; 34% were seen once. The material sequenced was blood. The receptors stem from a woman in her thirties in good health.

The chain employs TRBV5-1 and TRBJ2-3; 14 bases align to TRBD2. Germline CDR1 SGHRS, CDR2 YFSETQ. The V and J ends lost 3 bases and 1 base, in that order; junction bases with no gene match: 7. This CDR3 comprises 18 residues. Here the CDR3 reads CASSSGTSGSMGTDTQYF. The DNA of the CDR3 is TGCGCCAGCAGCTCTGGGACTAGCGGGAGTATGGGCACAGATACGCAGTATTTT.

The J gene is TRBJ2-1, the V gene TRBV20-1; 7 positions match TRBD1. The CDR3 loop spans 13 amino acids. Germline CDR1 and CDR2: DFQATT and SNEGSKA (reference sequence). V shed 6 bases and J 10 bases; nucleotides not matched to a gene: 12. The CDR3 coding sequence is TGCAGTGCATCACAGGGGTGGGGCGCCGAGCAGTTCTTC. This sequence encodes CSASQGWGAEQFF.

Only a few counts were recorded for this clonotype. This rearrangement joins TRBV7-3 to TRBJ2-2; D is perhaps TRBD2 (5 bases). V gave up 2 bases and J gave up 5 bases, with 9 bases separating them. The CDR3 spans 14 residues. CDR1 and CDR2 from the germline V gene are SGHTA and FQGTGA. The CDR3 reads CASSLGLKTGELFF. The CDR3 coding sequence is TGTGCCAGCAGCTTAGGACTCAAAACCGGGGAGCTGTTTTTT. The full variable domain, rest sourced from reference TRBV7-3 and TRBJ2-2, is GAGVSQTPSNKVTEKGKYVELRCDPISGHTALYWYRQSLGQGPEFLIYFQGTGAADDSGLPNDRFFAVRPEGSVSTLKIQRTERGDSAVYLCASSLGLKTGELFFGEGSRLTVL.

The J gene is TRBJ2-3, the V gene TRBV7-6, with 7 nucleotides matching TRBD2. The CDR3 runs 17 residues. With 0 bases clipped from V and 4 bases from J, the junction kept 10 bases outside the gene matches. CDR1 SGHVS and CDR2 FNYEAQ come from the germline V gene. The CDR3 DNA follows: TGTGCCAGCAGCTTAGCGTTGGTAGCGGGTCGCCCAGATACGCAGTATTTT. The encoded protein is CASSLALVAGRPDTQYF. Full variable domain (remainder filled in from reference TRBV7-6 and TRBJ2-3): GAGVSQSPRYKVTKRGQDVALRCDPISGHVSLYWYRQALGQGPEFLTYFNYEAQQDKSGLPNDRFSAERPEGSISTLTIQRTEQRDSAMYRCASSLALVAGRPDTQYFGPGTRLTVL.

As for this clonotype: It may be a read error: a sequence one base away is much more abundant. The chain couples TRBV15 to TRBJ1-1, with D uncertain. Germline CDR1 reads LNHNV; CDR2 reads YYDKDF (reference sequence). The CDR3 covers 15 residues. In DNA, the CDR3 is TGTGCCGCCAGCAGAGAACTCGGCAGGAACACTGAAGCTTTCTTT. It encodes CAASRELGRNTEAFF.

CDR3 region: CASSQEVSPNQPQHF. CDR3 nucleotides: TGTGCCAGCAGCCAAGAGGTCTCCCCCAATCAGCCCCAGCATTTT. The chain carries TRBV3-1 and TRBJ1-5, with D hard to call. The germline V gene has CDR1 LGHDT and CDR2 YNNKEL (reference sequence). V was cut by 0 bases and J by 3 bases, with 9 bases left in between. This CDR3 comprises 15 residues.

The chain recombines TRBV16 with TRBJ1-2, with 9 bases identical to TRBD1. There are 15 residues in the CDR3. V lost 9 bases, J lost 3 bases, and 11 bases stayed unmatched. Germline V CDR1 and CDR2: KGHSY, FQNENV. In DNA form, the CDR3 reads TGTGCCAGTAGCACGTGGGGACAGGGTGACTATGGCTACACCTTC. As protein: CASSTWGQGDYGYTF.

The V gene is TRBV30, the J gene TRBJ2-1; D is possibly TRBD1 (7 bases). This CDR3 is built from 12 residues. V dropped 3 bases and J dropped 9 bases, with 12 bases sitting between them. Germline CDR1 is GTSNPN and CDR2 is SVGIG (reference sequence). CDR3 in amino acids: CAWSGTAGEQFF. The CDR3 coding sequence is TGTGCCTGGAGCGGGACAGCGGGTGAGCAGTTCTTC.

This clonotype has a count of ten or more. This chain joins TRBV7-3 and TRBJ1-2; a weak D match, TRBD1 (6 bases). Germline assignment: CDR1 SGHTA and CDR2 FQGTGA. Trimming pared 2 bases from V and 3 bases from J, leaving 10 bases between. The CDR3 is 14 residues long. CDR3 residues: CASSLGAGDYGYTF. CDR3 sequence (DNA): TGTGCCAGCAGCTTAGGGGCAGGGGACTATGGCTACACCTTC.

The table lists this clonotype with many counts. The rearrangement joins TRBV4-1 to TRBJ1-2; possibly TRBD1 for D (5 bases). Germline V CDR1 and CDR2: MGHRA, YSYEKL. V was cut by 1 base and J by 0 bases, with 9 bases left in between. The length of the CDR3 is 15 residues. This CDR3 reads CASSQVRVANYGYTF. The CDR3 coding sequence is TGCGCCAGCAGCCAAGTCAGGGTAGCTAACTATGGCTACACCTTC.

This clonotype was counted between two and nine times. The chain has TRBV7-8 and TRBJ2-7, with 7 positions matching TRBD1. The CDR3 loop spans 13 amino acids. Germline-derived CDR1 and CDR2 are SGHVS and FQNEAQ. The trim removed 5 bases at V and 4 bases at J, leaving 5 bases unmatched. CDR3 coding DNA: TGTGCCAGCAGCACGACAGGGAATTACGAGCAGTACTTC. It is translated as CASSTTGNYEQYF.

This clonotype was seen more than once but under ten times. The CDR3 loop is CASRMALNTGELFF. DNA for the CDR3: TGCGCCAGCAGAATGGCTCTCAACACCGGGGAGCTGTTTTTT. This sequence joins TRBV5-1 and TRBJ2-2; unclear D gene. The CDR3 is 14 residues long. The V gene's germline CDR1 is SGHRS and CDR2 YFSETQ. The V end lost 5 bases, the J end lost 2 bases, and 10 bases lay between the germline ends.

This sequence joins TRBV29-1 and TRBJ2-2, with D perhaps TRBD2 (5 bases). With 4 bases removed from V and 4 bases from J, the gap between germline ends came to 10 bases. Germline CDR1 SQVTM, CDR2 ANQGSEA. This CDR3 contains 13 residues. The CDR3 reads CSVGAAGTGELFF. CDR3 DNA: TGCAGCGTTGGGGCCGCGGGCACCGGGGAGCTGTTTTTT.

Ten or more counts support this clonotype. The chain recombines TRBV10-3 with TRBJ1-2; 8 bases align to TRBD1. Trimming cost V 2 bases and J 6 bases; bases outside gene matches: 11. The CDR3 is 16 amino acids. The germline gives CDR1 ENHRY, CDR2 SYGVKD. CDR3 DNA: TGTGCCATCAGTGAGCAGAGGACAGGGAGCGGAAATGGCTACACCTTC. This encodes CAISEQRTGSGNGYTF.

This chain links TRBV19 with TRBJ2-5; 8 bases match TRBD1. The V gene's germline CDR1 is LNHDA and CDR2 SQIVND (reference sequence). This CDR3 is built from 15 residues. V lost 3 bases, J lost 3 bases, and 6 bases stayed unmatched. The CDR3 is CASSIGQGAEETQYF. DNA of the CDR3: TGTGCCAGTAGTATCGGGCAGGGGGCAGAAGAGACCCAGTACTTC.

V and J are TRBV7-9 and TRBJ2-1; D remains ambiguous. Trimming took 3 bases from V and 7 from J, leaving 28 bases between them. Germline CDR1 and CDR2: SEHNR and FQNEAQ (reference sequence). The CDR3 consists of 19 residues. In DNA form, the CDR3 reads TGTGCCAGCAGCTTTTGGCCTCCGACCGGGCTAGTTGGTGGAAATGAGCAGTTCTTC. Residues: CASSFWPPTGLVGGNEQFF.

The genes are TRBV20-1 and TRBJ2-5; no firm D call. V was shortened by 1 base and J by 3 bases, with 15 bases between the two germline ends. Germline V CDR1 and CDR2: DFQATT, SNEGSKA (reference sequence). CDR3 length equals 15 residues. The CDR3 protein is CSARGKGGTEETQYF. CDR3 nucleotide sequence: TGCAGTGCTAGAGGAAAGGGCGGAACAGAAGAGACCCAGTACTTC.

Comments on this clonotype: A read error may account for a junction end that differs from germline. This chain connects TRBV7-6 to TRBJ2-3; 13 nucleotides align to TRBD2. CDR1 SGHVS and CDR2 FNYEAQ come from the germline V gene. The length of the CDR3 is 15 residues. The CDR3 sequence is CASSQLAGGIDTRYF. The CDR3 DNA reads TGTGCCAGCAGCCAACTAGCGGGGGGGATAGATACGCGGTATTTT. Full variable domain (remainder filled in from reference TRBV7-6 and TRBJ2-3): GAGVSQSPRYKVTKRGQDVALRCDPISGHVSLYWYRQALGQGPEFLTYFNYEAQQDKSGLPNDRFSAERPEGSISTLTIQRTEQRDSAMYRCASSQLAGGIDTRYFGPGTRLTVL.

V is TRBV28 and J is TRBJ1-2; 10 nucleotides agree with TRBD1. Per germline, CDR1 MDHEN and CDR2 SYDVKM. Losses at the gene ends were 6 bases for V and 3 bases for J; bases not matched to a gene: 7. The CDR3 is made up of 15 amino acids. In nucleotides, the CDR3 is TGTGCCAGCAGGTGGGGGACAGGGGCCTACTATGGCTACACCTTC. Protein: CASRWGTGAYYGYTF.

This clonotype was counted between two and nine times. This rearrangement joins TRBV5-1 to TRBJ2-7; 13 nucleotides agree with TRBD2. The CDR3 covers 17 residues. From germline, CDR1 is SGHRS and CDR2 YFSETQ. V was pared by 5 bases and J by 2 bases, with 10 bases of the junction left unmatched. CDR3 region: CASRPRLAGGRAYEQYF. Here the CDR3 DNA reads TGCGCCAGCAGACCTAGACTAGCGGGAGGCCGCGCCTACGAGCAGTACTTC.

The chain uses TRBV30 and TRBJ2-7; D not certain. In germline, CDR1 is GTSNPN, CDR2 SVGIG (reference sequence). The germline V and J ends were trimmed by 4 bases and 0 bases, with 10 bases remaining between them. CDR3 size: 13 residues. The CDR3 DNA reads as TGTGCCTGGAAATCGGCAGTCTCCTACGAGCAGTACTTC. Protein product: CAWKSAVSYEQYF.

This chain links TRBV4-1 with TRBJ1-1; D call uncertain. The CDR3 runs to 17 residues. The ends were cut back, 1 base at V and 2 bases at J, with 17 bases in the middle. Looked up from germline, CDR1 is MGHRA and CDR2 is YSYEKL. The CDR3 loop is CASSQGRRSSPNTEAFF. CDR3 DNA: TGCGCCAGCAGCCAAGGACGTCGGAGCAGCCCCAACACTGAAGCTTTCTTT.